One TCR beta chain is described in this entry. Profiled with immunoSEQ multiplex PCR; TCRdb holds only in-frame clones, not every one. The table has fewer than 85,000 clones, 70% to 90% seen once. Trimming took 8 bases from V and 5 from J; bases not matched to a gene: 18. The CDR3 contains 18 residues. Germline values: CDR1 SGHAT, CDR2 FQNNGV. This entry is derived from a study of control samples from healthy donors and cancer patients. The clonotype originates from a man aged 45-60 years in good health. Material: blood. V and J are TRBV11-2 and TRBJ1-6; 7 bases line up with TRBD1. The CDR3 reads CASASRGAHWFDNSPLHF. CDR3 DNA: TGTGCCAGCGCCTCCAGGGGGGCTCACTGGTTCGATAATTCACCCCTCCACTTT.